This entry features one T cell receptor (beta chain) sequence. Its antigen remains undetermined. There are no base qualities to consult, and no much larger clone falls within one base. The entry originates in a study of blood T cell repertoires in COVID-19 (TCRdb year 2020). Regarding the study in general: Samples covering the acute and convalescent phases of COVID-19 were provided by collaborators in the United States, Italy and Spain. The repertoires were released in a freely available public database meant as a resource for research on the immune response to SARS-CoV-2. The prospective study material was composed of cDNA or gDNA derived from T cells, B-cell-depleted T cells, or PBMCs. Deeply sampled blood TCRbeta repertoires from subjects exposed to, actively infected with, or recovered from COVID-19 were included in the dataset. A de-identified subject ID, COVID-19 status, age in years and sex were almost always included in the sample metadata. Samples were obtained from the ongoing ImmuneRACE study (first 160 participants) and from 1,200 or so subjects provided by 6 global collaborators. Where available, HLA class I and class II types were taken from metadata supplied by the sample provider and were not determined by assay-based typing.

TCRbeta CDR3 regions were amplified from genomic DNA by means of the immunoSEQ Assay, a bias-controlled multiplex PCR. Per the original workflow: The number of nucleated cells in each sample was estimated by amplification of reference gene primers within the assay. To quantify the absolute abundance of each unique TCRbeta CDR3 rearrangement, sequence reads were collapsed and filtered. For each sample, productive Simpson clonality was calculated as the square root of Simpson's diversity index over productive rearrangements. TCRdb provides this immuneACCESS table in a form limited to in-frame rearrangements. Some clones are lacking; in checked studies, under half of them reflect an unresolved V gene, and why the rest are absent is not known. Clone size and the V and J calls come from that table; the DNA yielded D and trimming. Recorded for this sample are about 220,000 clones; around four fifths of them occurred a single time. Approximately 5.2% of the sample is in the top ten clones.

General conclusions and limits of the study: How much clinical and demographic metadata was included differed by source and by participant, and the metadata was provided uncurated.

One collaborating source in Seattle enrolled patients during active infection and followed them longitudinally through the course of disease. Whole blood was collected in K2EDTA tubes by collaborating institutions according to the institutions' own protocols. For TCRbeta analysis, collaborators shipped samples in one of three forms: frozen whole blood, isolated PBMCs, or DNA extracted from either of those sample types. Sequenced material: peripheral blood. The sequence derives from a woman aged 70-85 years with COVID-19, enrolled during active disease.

CDR3 reads: CASSEMGGTGEYRLAAYYNEQFF. At the DNA level, the sequence is TGTGCCAGCAGTGAAATGGGGGGAACCGGGGAGTACCGACTAGCGGCCTACTACAATGAGCAGTTCTTC. The chain is encoded by TRBV6-1 joined to TRBJ2-1; 9 middle bases align to TRBD2. CDR1 and CDR2, per the germline V gene, are MNHNS and SASEGT. The CDR3 has 23 amino acids, counting the end cysteine and phenylalanine. Only the CDR3 portion is preserved as DNA: 69 bases, with reading frame beginning at the first base. V ends up 2 bases short and J 3 bases short, with an unmatched junction base count of 26.